The rows below give T cell receptor beta chains drawn from one sample of a study of Graves' ophthalmopathy and Graves' hyperthyroidism. Each CDR3 protein gets one entry after TCRdb re-called the multiplex PCR reads with MiXCR. The sample lists 200,000 to 250,000 distinct CDR3 sequences, 20% to 25% seen once, with roughly 45% in the top ten. The sequencing input was peripheral blood. All receptors come from a woman between 45 and 65 years old with Graves' ophthalmopathy. Both conserved end residues are part of each CDR3. Fields, in order: J gene, V gene, CDR3 protein.

TRBJ2-7 TRBV20-1 CSVPRGTSGSYEQYF
TRBJ1-1 TRBV29-1 CSVEPTNTEAFF
TRBJ2-7 TRBV6-5 CASTGQTYEQYF
TRBJ1-5 TRBV6-1 CASTENTGSNQPQHF
TRBJ2-6 TRBV27 CASSFAPGQGFSGANVLTF
TRBJ2-7 TRBV29-1 CSVRTGGAYEQYF
TRBJ1-1 TRBV15 CATSRDYDREAFF
TRBJ1-5 TRBV20-1 CSARQDSNQPQHF
TRBJ1-2 TRBV5-1 CASRNDGANYGYTF
TRBJ2-5 TRBV5-1 CASSLVGPGAQYF
TRBJ2-7 TRBV20-1 CSLRGLAGHEQYF
TRBJ1-2 TRBV28 CATGRARSSYTF
TRBJ2-7 TRBV27 CASSSTPGGIEQYF
TRBJ1-5 TRBV7-2 CASSLERWGPQHF
TRBJ2-7 TRBV11-2 CASSLGGRSAPYEQYF
TRBJ1-1 TRBV5-1 CASSLNQNTEAFF
TRBJ2-6 TRBV12-3/TRBV12-4 CASSSAPGYSGANVLTF
TRBJ2-5 TRBV2 CASSDSSVGATQYF